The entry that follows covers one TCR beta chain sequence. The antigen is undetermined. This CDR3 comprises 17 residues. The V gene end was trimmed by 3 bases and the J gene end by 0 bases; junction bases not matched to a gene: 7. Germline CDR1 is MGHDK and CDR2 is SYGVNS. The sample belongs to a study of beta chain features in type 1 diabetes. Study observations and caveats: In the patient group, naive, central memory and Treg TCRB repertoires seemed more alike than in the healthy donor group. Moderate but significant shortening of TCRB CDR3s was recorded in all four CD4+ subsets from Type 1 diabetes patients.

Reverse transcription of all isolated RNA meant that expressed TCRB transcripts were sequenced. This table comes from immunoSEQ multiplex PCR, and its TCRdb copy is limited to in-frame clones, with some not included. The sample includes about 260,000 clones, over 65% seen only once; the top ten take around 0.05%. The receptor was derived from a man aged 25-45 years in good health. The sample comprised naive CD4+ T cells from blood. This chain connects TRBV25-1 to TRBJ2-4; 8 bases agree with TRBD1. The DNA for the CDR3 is TGTGCCAGCAGTGACACCGGGACAGGCCTAGCCAAAAACATTCAGTACTTC. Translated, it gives CASSDTGTGLAKNIQYF.